The 32 T cell receptor beta chains listed next were all sequenced from one sample in a study of T cells in Graves' hyperthyroidism and ophthalmopathy. TCR beta CDR3 regions were amplified from RNA transcripts. With the HTBI primer set, the TCR CDR3 went through a first round of RT-PCR. TCRdb re-called the multiplex PCR reads through MiXCR, storing one row per CDR3 protein. The sample consists of a few hundred thousand distinct CDR3 sequences, approximately 14% of them appearing once. The sequenced material came from blood. These receptor sequences come from a woman in her thirties with Graves' hyperthyroidism.

About this clonotype itself: A much bigger clone sits one base away, suggesting this may be a read error. The CDR3 DNA reads TGTGCCAGCTCCCGGGGGGGGAACACTGAAGCTTTCTTT. Translated: CASSRGGNTEAFF. This chain connects TRBV18 to TRBJ1-1; possibly TRBD1 for D (5 bases). Deletions cut 6 bases from V and 1 base from J, with 9 bases between. Germline CDR1 KGHSH, CDR2 LQKENI. This CDR3 is built from 13 residues.

Regarding this clonotype: A junction end diverges from the germline sequence, so it may reflect a read error. This sequence joins TRBV12-3 or TRBV12-4 and TRBJ2-7; either TRBD1 or TRBD2 may fit D (5 bases each). The CDR3 has 14 amino acids. The CDR3 loop reads CATRRDGTSCEQYF. The CDR3 DNA follows: TGTGCCACCAGACGGGACGGTACCTCCTGCGAGCAGTACTTC.

The sample holds many counts of this clonotype. The chain combines TRBV18 with TRBJ1-5; no clear D. From germline, CDR1 is KGHSH and CDR2 LQKENI. V lost 2 bases, J lost 0 bases, and 5 bases lay in between. CDR3 size: 14 residues. CDR3: CASSPGYSNQPQHF. The CDR3 DNA is TGTGCCAGCTCACCAGGGTATAGCAATCAGCCCCAGCATTTT.

This clonotype was counted many times. The V gene is TRBV5-1, the J gene TRBJ2-1; tentative D call: TRBD1 (5 bases). The germline V and J ends were trimmed by 0 bases and 8 bases, with 18 bases remaining between them. Germline assignment: CDR1 SGHRS and CDR2 YFSETQ. The CDR3 sequence is 16 residues long. Here the CDR3 DNA reads TGCGCCAGCAGCTTGGAACCCGGCAGGGAAGTCGATGAGCAGTTCTTC. It specifies CASSLEPGREVDEQFF.

This clonotype was picked up many times. The chain is built from TRBV5-1 and TRBJ2-3; 9 bases line up with TRBD2. Per the germline V gene, CDR1 is SGHRS and CDR2 is YFSETQ. V shed 4 bases, J shed 3 bases, and the junction held 6 bases outside the gene matches. This CDR3 region has 15 residues. The CDR3 DNA reads TGCGCCAGCAGCCCCTTTACTAGCGGGACAGATACGCAGTATTTT. The encoded protein is CASSPFTSGTDTQYF.

This clonotype was seen repeatedly, ten times or more. The chain employs TRBV2 and TRBJ2-2, with TRBD2 matching 8 bases. The V gene end was trimmed by 4 bases and the J gene end by 4 bases; junction bases not matched to a gene: 8. The CDR3 sequence is 16 residues long. Germline V gene lookup returns CDR1 SNHLY and CDR2 FYNNEI. The DNA for the CDR3 is TGTGCCAGCAGTGCACCCCGGGCGGGAGGCACCGGGGAGCTGTTTTTT. This gives the protein CASSAPRAGGTGELFF. The variable domain in full, with the rest retrieved from reference TRBV2 and TRBJ2-2, is EPEVTQTPSHQVTQMGQEVILRCVPISNHLYFYWYRQILGQKVEFLVSFYNNEISEKSEIFDDQFSVERPDGSNFTLKIRSTKLEDSAMYFCASSAPRAGGTGELFFGEGSRLTVL.

This clonotype was recorded many times. The J gene is TRBJ1-5, the V gene TRBV19; D remains unclear. Per the germline V gene, CDR1 is LNHDA and CDR2 is SQIVND (reference sequence). The CDR3 is 15 amino acids. The V end lost 2 bases, the J end lost 0 bases, and 8 bases lay between the germline ends. The DNA of the CDR3 is TGTGCCAGTAGTATATCGGCAGATAGCAATCAGCCCCAGCATTTT. It specifies CASSISADSNQPQHF.

This clonotype was observed many times. V usage is TRBV20-1 and J usage is TRBJ2-1; 7 nucleotides line up with TRBD2. Per the germline V gene, CDR1 is DFQATT and CDR2 is SNEGSKA (reference sequence). V gave up 3 bases and J gave up 3 bases; unmatched junction bases: 5. This CDR3 is 14 amino acids long. CDR3 nucleotides: TGCAGTGCTAGTGCTAGCGGAGACTACAATGAGCAGTTCTTC. This codes for CSASASGDYNEQFF.

This clonotype was seen many times. The genes are TRBV20-1 and TRBJ2-3, with 8 bases matching TRBD2. Germline V gene data show CDR1 as DFQATT and CDR2 as SNEGSKA (reference sequence). The CDR3 loop spans 13 amino acids. The V gene end was trimmed by 3 bases and the J gene end by 4 bases; junction bases not matched to a gene: 3. The CDR3 DNA reads as TGCAGTGCTAGCTTCGGGAGGGCAGATACGCAGTATTTT. This sequence encodes CSASFGRADTQYF.

The table lists this clonotype with many counts. The chain couples TRBV10-3 to TRBJ2-3, with D possibly called TRBD1 or TRBD2 (5 bases each). V was cut by 4 bases and J by 1 base, with 9 bases left in between. The germline gives CDR1 ENHRY, CDR2 SYGVKD. This CDR3 comprises 14 residues. CDR3 in DNA: TGTGCCATCAGTGGGGGACCGCGCACAGATACGCAGTATTTT. Protein: CAISGGPRTDTQYF.

The chain couples TRBV12-3 or TRBV12-4 to TRBJ1-2; D unresolved. CDR3 length: 16 amino acids. Trimming stripped 6 bases from V and 1 base from J, with 18 bases between. CDR3: CASSTSLLGSNYGYTF. The CDR3, as DNA: TGTGCCAGCAGCACCTCCCTCCTCGGCAGTAACTATGGCTACACCTTC.

This clonotype occurred many times. The chain is built from TRBV27 and TRBJ2-3; the D gene could be TRBD1 or TRBD2 (5 bases each). The CDR3 sequence is 15 residues long. V was cut by 2 bases and J by 0 bases, with 9 bases left in between. The germline V gene has CDR1 MNHEY and CDR2 SMNVEV (reference sequence). CDR3 sequence: CASSLPGRSTDTQYF. DNA of the CDR3: TGTGCCAGCAGTTTACCGGGACGAAGCACAGATACGCAGTATTTT.

The rearrangement links TRBV4-3 to TRBJ2-6; no firm D call. The CDR3 is made up of 16 amino acids. The V end was cut by 1 base, the J end by 0 bases, with 7 bases between. The V gene's germline CDR1 is LGHNA and CDR2 YSLEER. CDR3 DNA sequence: TGCGCCAGCAGCCAAGGTGGTTCCTCTGGGGCCAACGTCCTGACTTTC. Translating it yields CASSQGGSSGANVLTF.

At least ten counts were recorded for this clonotype. The V and J genes are TRBV4-1 and TRBJ2-1, with 9 bases aligning to TRBD2. After removal of 2 bases from V and 6 bases from J, the junction contained 8 bases not matched to a gene. Per the germline V gene, CDR1 is MGHRA and CDR2 is YSYEKL. The CDR3 is made up of 16 amino acids. The CDR3 DNA reads as TGCGCCAGCAGCCAACCGCTAGCGGGGAGACCCAATGAGCAGTTCTTC. Translated: CASSQPLAGRPNEQFF.

This clonotype was detected a few times. The chain combines TRBV20-1 with TRBJ2-5; D is possibly TRBD1 (6 bases). V gave up 8 bases and J gave up 3 bases, with 10 bases separating them. The CDR3 loop spans 11 amino acids. The V gene's germline CDR1 is DFQATT and CDR2 SNEGSKA (reference sequence). CDR3 in amino acids: CSWDKEETQYF. In nucleotides, the CDR3 is TGCAGTTGGGACAAAGAAGAGACCCAGTACTTC.

This chain connects TRBV7-3 to TRBJ2-2; D is uncertain. Trimming removed 5 bases at V and 2 bases at J, with 9 bases between. The germline CDR1 and CDR2 sequences are SGHTA and FQGTGA. The CDR3 is 14 residues long. The CDR3 DNA reads TGTGCCAGCAGCCCCGCCAGTAACACCGGGGAGCTGTTTTTT. Protein sequence: CASSPASNTGELFF.

This sequence joins TRBV5-1 and TRBJ1-3; 9 bases map to TRBD1. The ends lost 0 bases at V and 4 bases at J; junction bases unmatched: 5. The CDR3 loop spans 16 amino acids. Germline lookup yields CDR1 SGHRS and CDR2 YFSETQ. CDR3 residues: CASSLGTGTGGNTIYF. CDR3 in DNA: TGCGCCAGCAGCTTGGGGACCGGGACAGGGGGAAACACCATATATTTT.

This clonotype was seen ten or more times. V is TRBV28 and J is TRBJ1-2; 7 positions agree with TRBD1. This CDR3 comprises 14 residues. Trimming took 4 bases from V and 3 from J; bases not matched to a gene: 5. Germline V gene lookup returns CDR1 MDHEN and CDR2 SYDVKM. The CDR3 loop reads CASSYRGVYYGYTF. The CDR3 DNA is TGTGCCAGCAGTTACAGGGGCGTATACTATGGCTACACCTTC.

This clonotype has ten or more counts. The V gene is TRBV28, the J gene TRBJ2-7; 8 nucleotides align to TRBD2. This CDR3 is built from 14 residues. In germline, CDR1 is MDHEN, CDR2 SYDVKM. The V gene end was trimmed by 6 bases and the J gene end by 2 bases; junction bases not matched to a gene: 6. The CDR3 bases are TGTGCCAGCAGCTATTCCGGGGGGGCCTACGAGCAGTACTTC. It codes for CASSYSGGAYEQYF.

The CDR3 region is CASSSSEGDGTDTQYF. The CDR3 bases are TGTGCCAGCAGCTCTTCGGAGGGGGATGGCACAGATACGCAGTATTTT. The chain joins TRBV11-3 to TRBJ2-3; D is tentatively TRBD1 or TRBD2 (6 bases each). The V gene lost 4 bases and the J gene lost 1 base, with 15 bases spanning the gap. The CDR3 runs to 16 residues. Germline V CDR1 and CDR2: SGHNT, YENEEA. Variable domain in full (rest from reference TRBV11-3 and TRBJ2-3): EAGVVQSPRYKIIEKKQPVAFWCNPISGHNTLYWYLQNLGQGPELLIRYENEEAVDDSQLPKDRFSAERLKGVDSTLKIQPAELGDSAVYLCASSSSEGDGTDTQYFGPGTRLTVL.

This clonotype showed up many times. V is TRBV5-1 and J is TRBJ2-3, with TRBD2 identical over 10 bases. The CDR3 contains 15 residues. Germline CDR1 is SGHRS and CDR2 is YFSETQ. V shed 5 bases, J shed 1 base, and the junction held 4 bases outside the gene matches. The DNA of the CDR3 is TGCGCCAGCAGTACCGGACTAGCGGGCACAGATACGCAGTATTTT. This sequence encodes CASSTGLAGTDTQYF.

J is TRBJ1-1 and V is TRBV19, with D perhaps TRBD1 (6 bases). CDR1 and CDR2 from the germline V gene are LNHDA and SQIVND (reference sequence). V lost 5 bases and J 1 base, leaving 17 bases between the germline ends. The CDR3 consists of 16 residues. The CDR3 protein is CASSARGGVGNTEAFF. For the CDR3, the DNA is TGTGCCAGTAGTGCCAGGGGAGGGGTTGGGAACACTGAAGCTTTCTTT.

This clonotype was seen more than once but under ten times. This sequence joins TRBV15 and TRBJ2-1; 9 bases are a match to TRBD1. This CDR3 is built from 14 residues. Germline CDR1 is LNHNV and CDR2 is YYDKDF (reference sequence). J lost 6 bases, V lost 2 bases, and 2 bases had no gene match. CDR3 DNA sequence: TGTGCCACCAGCAGAAGACAGGGGGGCAATGAGCAGTTCTTC. This gives the protein CATSRRQGGNEQFF. Drawing the rest from reference TRBV15 and TRBJ2-1, the complete variable domain is DAMVIQNPRYQVTQFGKPVTLSCSQTLNHNVMYWYQQKSSQAPKLLFHYYDKDFNNEADTPDNFQSRRPNTSFCFLDIRSPGLGDTAMYLCATSRRQGGNEQFFGPGTRLTVL.

This chain uses TRBV29-1 with TRBJ1-2, with D possibly being TRBD1 (5 bases). Per germline, CDR1 SQVTM and CDR2 ANQGSEA. CDR3 length equals 12 residues. V was shortened by 0 bases and J by 7 bases, with 9 bases between the two germline ends. Written as DNA, the CDR3 is TGCAGCGTTGAAGACGAGAGGGGTGGCTACACCTTC. Protein sequence: CSVEDERGGYTF.

This chain links TRBV24-1 with TRBJ2-5; TRBD2 matches at 7 bases. The V segment lost 4 bases and the J segment 3 bases; nucleotides outside the gene matches: 1. CDR3 length equals 13 residues. CDR1 KGHDR and CDR2 SFDVKD come from the germline V gene. The CDR3 nucleotides read TGTGCCACCAGTGACGGGGGGAAAGAGACCCAGTACTTC. This codes for CATSDGGKETQYF.

About this clonotype itself: A single base separates this from a much larger clone, so it may be a read error. This chain connects TRBV20-1 to TRBJ2-1; 15 bases map to TRBD2. The J call may be in error: the DNA end matches TRBJ2-7 better. This CDR3 is 17 amino acids long. Germline CDR1 reads DFQATT; CDR2 reads SNEGSKA (reference sequence). In DNA form, the CDR3 reads TGCAGTGCTAGAGATATGGGACTAGCGGGAGGTCTCAATGAGCAGTACTTC. This sequence encodes CSARDMGLAGGLNEQYF.

This clonotype was picked up many times. The CDR3: CATSDKSTRTGGSYNEQFF. The CDR3, as DNA: TGTGCCACCAGTGATAAATCGACCCGGACAGGGGGCTCCTACAATGAGCAGTTCTTC. The chain is built from TRBV24-1 and TRBJ2-1; the match to TRBD1 covers 10 bases. V was clipped by 3 bases and J by 0 bases; unmatched bases: 10. The CDR3 loop spans 19 amino acids. The germline gives CDR1 KGHDR, CDR2 SFDVKD.

This clonotype has ten or more counts. V is TRBV28 and J is TRBJ1-4; the D gene is possibly TRBD1 (6 bases). CDR3 size: 14 residues. CDR1 and CDR2 from the germline V gene are MDHEN and SYDVKM. V was clipped by 2 bases and J by 4 bases, with 8 bases between them. The CDR3 DNA reads as TGTGCCAGCAGTTTACCAGGGGATAATGAAAAACTGTTTTTT. It is translated as CASSLPGDNEKLFF.

The table lists this clonotype with a few counts. The V call is TRBV7-6, the J call TRBJ2-7; 7 bases match TRBD1. There are 16 residues in the CDR3. Germline lookup yields CDR1 SGHVS and CDR2 FNYEAQ. The trim removed 5 bases at V and 1 base at J, leaving 11 bases unmatched. The CDR3 spells CASSSASGTDSYEQYF. The CDR3 DNA reads TGTGCCAGCAGCAGTGCCTCCGGGACAGATTCCTACGAGCAGTACTTC.

The CDR3 DNA reads TGTGCCAGCAGTCAGGACTACTCTGGAAACACCATATATTTT. Translated, it gives CASSQDYSGNTIYF. The chain recombines TRBV6-2 or TRBV6-3 with TRBJ1-3; D ambiguous. Trimming took 5 bases from V and 0 from J, leaving 8 bases between them. The CDR3 consists of 14 residues. The germline gives CDR1 MNHEY, CDR2 SVGEGT.

This clonotype has at least ten counts. V gene TRBV4-1 combines with J gene TRBJ2-7, with D tentatively TRBD1 (6 bases). CDR3 length: 15 residues. Per germline, CDR1 MGHRA and CDR2 YSYEKL. Trimming took off 1 base at V and 2 bases at J, with 12 bases between the two ends. Here the CDR3 reads CASSQGSGGTYEQYF. The CDR3 bases are TGCGCCAGCAGCCAAGGGAGTGGGGGCACCTACGAGCAGTACTTC.

About this clonotype itself: Relative to the germline gene, one junction end is altered; a read error may explain this. This chain connects TRBV4-1 to TRBJ2-7, with D uncertain. The CDR3 is made up of 14 amino acids. Germline V lookup: CDR1 MGHRA, CDR2 YSYEKL. The CDR3 bases are TGCGCCAGCAGCCAAGATCCCCTCGGTTTCGAGCAGTGCTTC. This encodes CASSQDPLGFEQCF.